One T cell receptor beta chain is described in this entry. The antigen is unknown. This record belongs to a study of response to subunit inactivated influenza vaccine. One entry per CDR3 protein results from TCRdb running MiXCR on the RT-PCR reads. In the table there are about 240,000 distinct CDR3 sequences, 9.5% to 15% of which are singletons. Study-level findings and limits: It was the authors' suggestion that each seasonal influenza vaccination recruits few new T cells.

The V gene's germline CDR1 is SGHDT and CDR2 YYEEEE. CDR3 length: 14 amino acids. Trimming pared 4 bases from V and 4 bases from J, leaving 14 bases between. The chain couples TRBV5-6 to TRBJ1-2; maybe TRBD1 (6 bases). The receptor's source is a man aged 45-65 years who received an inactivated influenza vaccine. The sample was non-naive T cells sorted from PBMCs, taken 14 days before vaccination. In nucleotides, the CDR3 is TGTGCCAGCAGCCACCAGGGGACGTCCTATGGCTACACCTTC. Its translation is CASSHQGTSYGYTF.